The 8 T cell receptor beta chains below all came from one sample that was sequenced in a study of shared clonotypes between healthy human individuals (dated by TCRdb to 2018 to 2021). Library preparation used the immunoSEQ multiplex PCR assay. The table was pulled from immuneACCESS by TCRdb, which kept in-frame rearrangements only. Such tables lose some clones; where checked, under half of the loss comes from unresolved V genes, and the rest has no known cause. This sample comprises over a million clones, approximately 80% of them detected only once. 0.61% of the sample lies in the top ten. The sequenced sample consisted of memory CD4+ T cells from PBMCs. The cell subset or site label of this sample denotes: CD45RA-negative fraction. All receptors derive from a young man in good health. Some clones in this sample may be carry-over from other donors' samples.

The chain has TRBV18 and TRBJ1-4; possibly TRBD1 for D (6 bases). This CDR3 contains 14 residues. From germline, CDR1 is KGHSH and CDR2 LQKENI. Between the trimmed V and J ends, which lost 5 bases and 7 bases, there was a span of 14 bases. In nucleotides, the CDR3 is TGTGCCAGCTCAATTACGGGGGCCAGTGAAAAACTGTTTTTT. It yields the protein CASSITGASEKLFF. Full variable domain (missing parts from reference TRBV18 and TRBJ1-4): NAGVMQNPRHLVRRRGQEARLRCSPMKGHSHVYWYRQLPEEGLKFMVYLQKENIIDESGMPKERFSAEFPKEGPSILRIQQVVRGDSAAYFCASSITGASEKLFFGSGTQLSVL.

The chain couples TRBV10-3 to TRBJ2-6; D perhaps matches TRBD1 (5 bases). CDR1 and CDR2 from the germline V gene are ENHRY and SYGVKD. Trimming pared 0 bases from V and 0 bases from J, leaving 18 bases between. This CDR3 is built from 20 residues. The CDR3 bases are TGTGCCATCAGTGAGTCGTGGCCCCCGACAGAGAACTCTGGGGCCAACGTCCTGACTTTC. Its protein product is CAISESWPPTENSGANVLTF.

A single count supports this clone. This chain links TRBV29-1 with TRBJ1-3; D remains ambiguous. The CDR3 runs 13 residues. In germline, CDR1 is SQVTM, CDR2 ANQGSEA. V was clipped by 3 bases and J by 4 bases, with 10 bases between them. The CDR3 coding sequence is TGCAGCGTTGAGGTCGACGAGGGAAACACCATATATTTT. Amino acid sequence: CSVEVDEGNTIYF.

This clone was seen repeatedly, ten times or more. This sequence joins TRBV19 and TRBJ1-1, with D tentatively TRBD1 (5 bases). V was clipped by 3 bases and J by 6 bases, with 14 bases between them. Germline-derived CDR1 and CDR2 are LNHDA and SQIVND (reference sequence). CDR3 length: 14 amino acids. CDR3 DNA: TGTGCCAGTAGTATCATCCAGGGAGGGGCTGAAGCTTTCTTT. Amino acids: CASSIIQGGAEAFF.

This clone was picked up one time. The J gene is TRBJ1-4, the V gene TRBV7-8; TRBD1 is a possible D gene (5 bases). Germline V CDR1 and CDR2: SGHVS, FQNEAQ. There are 13 residues in the CDR3. V gave up 5 bases and J gave up 5 bases, with 9 bases separating them. DNA of the CDR3: TGTGCCAGCAGCCTGGGACCAAATGAAAAACTGTTTTTT. Translated: CASSLGPNEKLFF.

CDR3 nucleotide sequence: TGCGCCAGCAGCCAAGGACGGTCCTACGAGCAGTACTTC. This sequence encodes CASSQGRSYEQYF. V and J are TRBV5-1 and TRBJ2-7; D is unresolved. CDR1 SGHRS and CDR2 YFSETQ come from the germline V gene. The CDR3 is 13 amino acids. V was trimmed by 4 bases and J by 1 base, leaving 9 bases between them.

The chain uses TRBV7-3 and TRBJ2-5; D may correspond to TRBD1 or TRBD2 (6 bases each). Trimming pared 8 bases from V and 5 bases from J, leaving 15 bases between. The CDR3 is 13 amino acids. Germline values: CDR1 SGHTA, CDR2 FQGTGA. CDR3 bases: TGTGCCAGCGCCCGAGGGGGAGGTGAGACCCAGTACTTC. Its translation: CASARGGGETQYF.

The chain carries TRBV19 and TRBJ1-3; no reliable D call. V lost 5 bases and J lost 10, with 12 bases in between. The germline V gene has CDR1 LNHDA and CDR2 SQIVND (reference sequence). This CDR3 has 12 residues. The CDR3 DNA is TGTGCCAGTAGTGCACGGAGCGCTACCATATATTTT. Protein sequence: CASSARSATIYF. The full variable domain, its missing parts supplied by reference TRBV19 and TRBJ1-3, is DGGITQSPKYLFRKEGQNVTLSCEQNLNHDAMYWYRQDPGQGLRLIYYSQIVNDFQKGDIAEGYSVSREKKESFPLTVTSAQKNPTAFYLCASSARSATIYFGEGSWLTVV.